The 30 T cell receptor beta chains presented below share a single source sample, sequenced in a study of blood T cell repertoires in COVID-19. This table comes from immunoSEQ multiplex PCR, and its TCRdb copy is limited to in-frame clones, with some not included. This sample has tens of thousands of clones, with over 80% found just once. The sample was peripheral blood. These receptors originate from a man aged 50-59 years with acute or convalescent COVID-19.

The gene calls are TRBV6-4 and TRBJ2-1, with a tentative D call TRBD1 (5 bases). Per the germline V gene, CDR1 is MRHNA and CDR2 is SNTAGT. The V end lost 4 bases, the J end lost 8 bases, and 15 bases lay between the germline ends. The CDR3 contains 14 residues. The CDR3 nucleotides read TGTGCCAGCAGTGTCCAGGGTGGTGAGTATGAGCAGTTCTTC. Protein: CASSVQGGEYEQFF.

The chain combines TRBV10-3 with TRBJ2-6; D possibly corresponds to TRBD2 (5 bases). Between the trimmed V and J ends, which lost 5 bases and 0 bases, there was a span of 8 bases. There are 15 residues in the CDR3. CDR1 ENHRY and CDR2 SYGVKD come from the germline V gene. CDR3 DNA: TGTGCCATCAGTTACGGGAACTCTGGGGCCAACGTCCTGACTTTC. Translated, it gives CAISYGNSGANVLTF.

CDR3 region: CASSLTGGGSLEQYF. The CDR3 DNA sequence: TGTGCCAGCAGTTTAACAGGGGGGGGAAGCCTCGAGCAGTACTTC. This sequence joins TRBV27 and TRBJ2-7, with D possibly being TRBD1 (8 bases). V was clipped by 2 bases and J by 6 bases, with 17 bases between them. The CDR3 has 15 residues. Germline V gene sequence: CDR1 MNHEY, CDR2 SMNVEV (reference sequence).

The rearrangement uses TRBV7-2 and TRBJ2-1; D perhaps matches TRBD1 (6 bases). V was trimmed by 5 bases and J by 0 bases, leaving 17 bases between them. The CDR3 runs 17 residues. Looked up from germline, CDR1 is SGHTA and CDR2 is FQGNSA. The CDR3 coding sequence is TGTGCCAGCAGCGAGGGGGTAGGACAGTCCTCCTACAATGAGCAGTTCTTC. Protein sequence: CASSEGVGQSSYNEQFF. The full variable domain, its missing parts supplied by reference TRBV7-2 and TRBJ2-1, is GAGVSQSPSNKVTEKGKDVELRCDPISGHTALYWYRQSLGQGLEFLIYFQGNSAPDKSGLPSDRFSAERTGGSVSTLTIQRTQQEDSAVYLCASSEGVGQSSYNEQFFGPGTRLTVL.

V is TRBV10-1 and J is TRBJ2-3, with D perhaps matching TRBD2 (5 bases). Germline V lookup: CDR1 WNHNN, CDR2 SYGVQD (reference sequence). V lost 0 bases, J lost 1 base, and 11 bases lay in between. This CDR3 is 16 amino acids long. CDR3 nucleotides: TGCGCCAGCAGTGAGTCGCCTAGCTTGGGCACAGATACGCAGTATTTT. It is translated as CASSESPSLGTDTQYF.

The V call is TRBV7-2, the J call TRBJ1-2, with TRBD1 as a possible D gene (5 bases). The CDR3 is made up of 16 amino acids. The V end lost 1 base, the J end lost 7 bases, and 19 bases lay between the germline ends. The germline CDR1 and CDR2 sequences are SGHTA and FQGNSA. The CDR3 DNA sequence: TGTGCCAGCAGCTTAGGGTCTGGGATGACAGCACCTGGCTACACCTTC. Translation: CASSLGSGMTAPGYTF.

This clone came up once. The gene calls are TRBV30 and TRBJ2-2; TRBD2 agrees at 8 bases. Looked up from germline, CDR1 is GTSNPN and CDR2 is SVGIG (reference sequence). V trimming: 4 bases; J trimming: 0 bases; junction bases outside the gene matches: 10. CDR3 length equals 17 residues. CDR3: CAWTPPGGAPNTGELFF. The CDR3 coding sequence is TGTGCCTGGACCCCGCCCGGGGGGGCCCCGAACACCGGGGAGCTGTTTTTT.

The rearrangement uses TRBV7-8 and TRBJ1-5; 8 bases are a match to TRBD1. There are 15 residues in the CDR3. Losses at the gene ends were 0 bases for V and 5 bases for J; bases not matched to a gene: 3. Germline V gene lookup returns CDR1 SGHVS and CDR2 FQNEAQ. The CDR3 coding sequence is TGTGCCAGCAGCTTAGCGGGGACAGGTTATCAGCCCCAGCATTTT. This sequence encodes CASSLAGTGYQPQHF.

This clone has just a few counts. The rearrangement links TRBV11-2 to TRBJ1-5; D uncertain. Germline V gene data show CDR1 as SGHAT and CDR2 as FQNNGV. V lost 1 base, J lost 1 base, and 8 bases lay in between. The CDR3 contains 15 residues. The CDR3 spells CASSLGTGSNQPQHF. For the CDR3, the DNA is TGTGCCAGCAGCTTAGGCACGGGAAGCAATCAGCCCCAGCATTTT.

The chain couples TRBV21-1 to TRBJ2-3; no DNA check was done on the table's D call, TRBD1. TRBV21-1 is a pseudogene locus. The CDR3 covers 17 residues. The CDR3 protein is CASSLPGQPTNFYGQYF. CDR3 coding DNA: TGTGCCAGCAGCTTGCCGGGACAGCCGACCAATTTCTACGGGCAGTATTTT.

CDR3 protein: CASSYVLNSPLHF. The CDR3 DNA sequence: TGTGCCAGCAGTTACGTTCTGAATTCACCCCTCCACTTT. This chain connects TRBV6-5 to TRBJ1-6; D gene ambiguous. Germline V lookup: CDR1 MNHEY, CDR2 SVGAGI. This CDR3 contains 13 residues. Trimming took 2 bases from V and 7 from J, leaving 6 bases between them.

This sequence joins TRBV5-1 and TRBJ2-3; D remains ambiguous. Trimming shortened V by 0 bases and J by 1 base, and 6 bases separated the two germline ends. Per the germline V gene, CDR1 is SGHRS and CDR2 is YFSETQ. The CDR3 has 14 amino acids. CDR3 loop: CASSLAPRTDTQYF. The DNA of the CDR3 is TGCGCCAGCAGCTTGGCTCCCCGCACAGATACGCAGTATTTT.

The chain employs TRBV3-1 (or the pseudogene TRBV3-2) and TRBJ2-5; unclear D gene. The germline gives CDR1 LGHDT, CDR2 YNNKEL (reference sequence). The CDR3 is made up of 16 amino acids. Trimming pared 5 bases from V and 5 bases from J, leaving 21 bases between. This CDR3 reads CASSGGNPIFSETQYF. Here the CDR3 DNA reads TGTGCCAGCAGCGGCGGTAATCCCATTTTCTCTGAGACCCAGTACTTC.

The rearrangement uses TRBV27 and TRBJ2-7; D perhaps matches TRBD2 (5 bases). The germline V and J ends were trimmed by 9 bases and 1 base, with 10 bases remaining between them. The CDR3 length is 12 residues. Germline V gene sequence: CDR1 MNHEY, CDR2 SMNVEV (reference sequence). CDR3 sequence reads: CASGRTSYEQYF. The CDR3, as DNA: TGTGCCAGTGGACGGACTTCCTACGAGCAGTACTTC.

This clone has more than one count but fewer than ten. This chain links TRBV27 with TRBJ2-1; TRBD2 matches 8 bases. V gave up 2 bases and J gave up 4 bases; unmatched junction bases: 4. Germline V lookup: CDR1 MNHEY, CDR2 SMNVEV (reference sequence). This CDR3 region has 15 residues. The CDR3 DNA sequence: TGTGCCAGCAGTTTAGGGCTAGCGGGTTACAATGAGCAGTTCTTC. It specifies CASSLGLAGYNEQFF.

CDR3 bases: TGTGCCAGCAGCTTAGAATCGGGGGTTGAGACCCAGTACTTC. Residues: CASSLESGVETQYF. V gene TRBV7-8 combines with J gene TRBJ2-5; tentatively, D is TRBD2 (6 bases). With 1 base removed from V and 5 bases from J, the gap between germline ends came to 11 bases. CDR3 length: 14 residues. Germline V gene lookup returns CDR1 SGHVS and CDR2 FQNEAQ. The whole variable domain, filled in from reference TRBV7-8 and TRBJ2-5, reads GAGVSQSPRYKVAKRGQDVALRCDPISGHVSLFWYQQALGQGPEFLTYFQNEAQLDKSGLPSDRFFAERPEGSVSTLKIQRTQQEDSAVYLCASSLESGVETQYFGPGTRLLVL.

The rearrangement joins TRBV6-2 or TRBV6-3 to TRBJ2-6, with D perhaps matching TRBD1 (6 bases). This CDR3 comprises 16 residues. V was cut by 4 bases and J by 0 bases, with 10 bases left in between. In germline, CDR1 is MNHEY, CDR2 SVGEGT. The CDR3 spells CASSLTGSSGANVLTF. The CDR3 DNA reads as TGTGCCAGCAGTTTAACAGGGTCCTCTGGGGCCAACGTCCTGACTTTC.

This chain joins TRBV7-9 and TRBJ2-3; D uncertain. Trimming took off 3 bases at V and 5 bases at J, with 12 bases between the two ends. CDR3 size: 14 residues. The germline CDR1 and CDR2 sequences are SEHNR and FQNEAQ (reference sequence). CDR3 DNA: TGTGCCAGCAGCTTCGACTTATCGGTAGATACGCAGTATTTT. It codes for CASSFDLSVDTQYF.

J is TRBJ2-5 and V is TRBV28, with 13 bases matching TRBD2. CDR1 is MDHEN, CDR2 SYDVKM, per germline. V shed 8 bases, J shed 5 bases, and the junction held 8 bases outside the gene matches. CDR3 length: 15 amino acids. CDR3 loop: CASGRTSGRSETQYF. The CDR3, as DNA: TGTGCCAGCGGCCGGACTAGCGGGAGATCCGAGACCCAGTACTTC.

CDR3 nucleotides: TGTGCCAGTAGTCTATGGAGCACAGATACGCAGTATTTT. The encoded protein is CASSLWSTDTQYF. The chain is built from TRBV19 and TRBJ2-3; D is unclear. V gave up 5 bases and J gave up 0 bases, with 6 bases separating them. In germline, CDR1 is LNHDA, CDR2 SQIVND (reference sequence). CDR3 length: 13 amino acids.

This clone was seen once. The chain carries TRBV30 and TRBJ2-2; D remains unclear. Germline CDR1 GTSNPN, CDR2 SVGIG (reference sequence). V was shortened by 2 bases and J by 3 bases, with 10 bases between the two germline ends. The CDR3 runs to 14 residues. The CDR3 spells CAWSRRSYTGELFF. In DNA form, the CDR3 reads TGTGCCTGGAGTCGGCGGAGCTACACCGGGGAGCTGTTTTTT. The full variable domain, with the rest looked up from reference TRBV30 and TRBJ2-2, is SQTIHQWPATLVQPVGSPLSLECTVEGTSNPNLYWYRQAAGRGLQLLFYSVGIGQISSEVPQNLSASRPQDRQFILSSKKLLLSDSGFYLCAWSRRSYTGELFFGEGSRLTVL.

The gene calls are TRBV5-6 and TRBJ1-1, with a possible D match to TRBD1 (6 bases). The CDR3 totals 17 residues. In germline, CDR1 is SGHDT, CDR2 YYEEEE. Trimming shortened V by 3 bases and J by 1 base, and 19 bases separated the two germline ends. The CDR3 loop reads CASSSYFEDSPNTEAFF. CDR3 DNA sequence: TGTGCCAGCAGCTCCTATTTCGAGGACAGCCCGAACACTGAAGCTTTCTTT. Variable domain in full (rest from reference TRBV5-6 and TRBJ1-1): DAGVTQSPTHLIKTRGQQVTLRCSPKSGHDTVSWYQQALGQGPQFIFQYYEEEERQRGNFPDRFSGHQFPNYSSELNVNALLLGDSALYLCASSSYFEDSPNTEAFFGQGTRLTVV.

The V and J genes are TRBV27 and TRBJ1-2, with D perhaps matching TRBD1 (5 bases). Trimming removed 4 bases from V and 2 bases from J, with 14 bases in between. This CDR3 contains 15 residues. The germline V gene encodes CDR1 MNHEY and CDR2 SMNVEV (reference sequence). The DNA for the CDR3 is TGTGCCAGCAGTTCGCAGGGAGGGAAAAACTATGGCTACACCTTC. Its protein product is CASSSQGGKNYGYTF.

The rearrangement links TRBV19 to TRBJ2-3; TRBD1 is a possible D gene (6 bases). V was pared by 3 bases and J by 4 bases, with 14 bases between. This CDR3 contains 15 residues. Germline values: CDR1 LNHDA, CDR2 SQIVND (reference sequence). The CDR3 DNA reads as TGTGCCAGTAGTATCGGGACACGAGGCGCAGATACGCAGTATTTT. Translation: CASSIGTRGADTQYF.

The DNA for the CDR3 is TGTGCCAGCAGCACCGCACTAGAGCTCGGGGAGACCCAGTACTTC. Translated, it gives CASSTALELGETQYF. The chain employs TRBV7-2 and TRBJ2-5; tentatively, D is TRBD2 (5 bases). The germline CDR1 and CDR2 sequences are SGHTA and FQGNSA. V lost 5 bases, J lost 5 bases, and 18 bases lay in between. There are 15 residues in the CDR3.

The chain uses TRBV21-1 and TRBJ2-5; the table's D gene call, TRBD2, was not cross checked with the DNA. TRBV21-1 is a pseudogene segment. This CDR3 has 17 amino acids. CDR3 loop: CASSNQIATSGIETQYF. CDR3 coding DNA: TGTGCCAGCAGCAATCAAATTGCGACTAGCGGGATAGAGACCCAGTACTTC.

The chain has TRBV18 and TRBJ1-1; 10 bases align to TRBD1. Germline V gives CDR1 KGHSH, CDR2 LQKENI. The V gene end was trimmed by 4 bases and the J gene end by 1 base; junction bases not matched to a gene: 3. CDR3 length equals 15 residues. The CDR3 reads CASSLGQGTNTEAFF. The CDR3 DNA is TGTGCCAGCTCACTGGGACAGGGGACGAACACTGAAGCTTTCTTT.

The V gene is TRBV28, the J gene TRBJ2-2; maybe TRBD1 (5 bases). Germline V lookup: CDR1 MDHEN, CDR2 SYDVKM. The CDR3 totals 14 residues. V was clipped by 4 bases and J by 1 base, with 7 bases between them. The CDR3 loop reads CASSYDRNTGELFF. The CDR3 bases are TGTGCCAGCAGTTACGACAGGAACACCGGGGAGCTGTTTTTT.

J is TRBJ1-2 and V is TRBV19, with TRBD1 as a possible D gene (6 bases). In germline, CDR1 is LNHDA, CDR2 SQIVND (reference sequence). This CDR3 region has 14 residues. Trimming pared 7 bases from V and 4 bases from J, leaving 16 bases between. The CDR3 sequence: CASKLAGDAYGYTF. The CDR3 DNA reads TGTGCCAGTAAGCTCGCAGGGGACGCCTATGGCTACACCTTC.

This chain joins TRBV7-9 and TRBJ2-3; D perhaps matches TRBD1 (6 bases). The CDR3 runs to 15 residues. Trimming cost V 3 bases and J 3 bases, with 13 bases left between them. Germline V lookup: CDR1 SEHNR, CDR2 FQNEAQ (reference sequence). The CDR3 loop is CASSLGALRTDTQYF. DNA of the CDR3: TGTGCCAGCAGCTTGGGGGCATTAAGAACAGATACGCAGTATTTT. Variable domain in full (rest from reference TRBV7-9 and TRBJ2-3): DTGVSQNPRHKITKRGQNVTFRCDPISEHNRLYWYRQTLGQGPEFLTYFQNEAQLEKSRLLSDRFSAERPKGSFSTLEIQRTEQGDSAMYLCASSLGALRTDTQYFGPGTRLTVL.